This paragraph reports one T cell receptor beta chain. The data belong to a study of cytomegalovirus exposure and HLA in healthy donors. With 60 Vbeta and 13 Jbeta primers, the PCR was carried out. The repertoire was sequenced with immunoSEQ multiplex PCR; TCRdb's copy has only in-frame clones and lacks some. The sample consists of 100,000 to 150,000 clones, about 84% of them appearing once. The ends were cut back, 5 bases at V and 3 bases at J, with 11 bases in the middle. This CDR3 has 15 amino acids. Germline V gene lookup returns CDR1 SGHTA and CDR2 FQGTGA. This TCR was recovered from a man aged 40-50 years in good health and CMV-seronegative. The sample was PBMCs. V usage is TRBV7-3 and J usage is TRBJ2-6, with D maybe TRBD1 (5 bases). The CDR3 DNA is TGTGCCAGCAGCCTTCCGACAGTTGGGGCCAACGTCCTGACTTTC. Encoded protein: CASSLPTVGANVLTF.